The T cell receptor beta chain described here comes from a study of vaccination effects on CD4 cells after COVID-19. Upon completion of approximately ten days in culture, CD4+ T cells were isolated. Each participant received a vaccine that was either BNT162b2 or mRNA-1273, given as two doses. Remarks on this clone: Antigen: not known.

The CDR3 sequence is 14 residues long. J was trimmed by 2 bases and V by 5 bases; bases with no gene match: 6. The germline V gene encodes CDR1 GTSNPN and CDR2 SVGIG (reference sequence). Some clones are missing from TCRdb's copy, which holds only in-frame ones; the method was immunoSEQ multiplex PCR. Here the sample spans more than 55,000 clones, around 73% being singletons. The V and J genes are TRBV30 and TRBJ2-5; TRBD1 matches 9 bases. The source of this sequence is a human donor who received a COVID-19 vaccine. The input for sequencing was CD4+ T cells from PBMCs cultured without peptide, taken after COVID-19 vaccination. The CDR3 here is CAWGTDRGQETQYF. The CDR3 bases are TGTGCCTGGGGAACCGACAGGGGGCAAGAGACCCAGTACTTC.